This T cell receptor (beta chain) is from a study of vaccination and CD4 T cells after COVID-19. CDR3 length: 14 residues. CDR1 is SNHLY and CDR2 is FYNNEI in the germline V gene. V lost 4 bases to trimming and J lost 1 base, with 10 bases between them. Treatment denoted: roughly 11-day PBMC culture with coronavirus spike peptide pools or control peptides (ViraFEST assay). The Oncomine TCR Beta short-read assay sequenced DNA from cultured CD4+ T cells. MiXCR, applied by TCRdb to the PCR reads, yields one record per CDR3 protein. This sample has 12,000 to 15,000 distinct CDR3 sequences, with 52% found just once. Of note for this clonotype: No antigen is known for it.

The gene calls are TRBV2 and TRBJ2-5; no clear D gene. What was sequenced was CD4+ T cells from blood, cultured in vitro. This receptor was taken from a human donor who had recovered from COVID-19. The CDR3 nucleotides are TGTGCCAGCAGTGGATTGGACCCCCAAGAGACCCAGTACTTC. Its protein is CASSGLDPQETQYF.